Following are 10 T cell receptor beta chains from one sample sequenced in a study of response to subunit inactivated influenza vaccine. MiXCR was run by TCRdb on the RT-PCR reads, yielding one entry per CDR3 protein. The sample contains about 800,000 distinct CDR3 sequences, around 20% of which appear only once. The input for sequencing was PBMCs from blood, taken less than 6 days after vaccination. All receptors come from a man in his fifties or sixties who received an inactivated influenza vaccine.

In its sample, this clonotype was seen many times. V and J are TRBV12-3 or TRBV12-4 and TRBJ2-2; TRBD1 aligns across 9 bases. The CDR3 consists of 14 residues. After removal of 5 bases from V and 6 bases from J, the junction contained 4 bases not matched to a gene. Here the CDR3 DNA reads TGTGCCAGCAGTACCGGGACAGGGTCCGGGGAGCTGTTTTTT. Residues: CASSTGTGSGELFF.

This chain joins TRBV21-1 and TRBJ1-5; TRBD1 is taken as the D call from the table, unchecked against the DNA. TRBV21-1 is reported as a pseudogene. The CDR3 contains 19 residues. CDR3 DNA: TGTGCCAGCAGCAAAGGAAGACGGCCAGGGCGCCCGGGTAATCAGCCCCAGCATTTT. This gives the protein CASSKGRRPGRPGNQPQHF.

This chain connects TRBV9 to TRBJ2-3; 11 nucleotides agree with TRBD2. Looked up from germline, CDR1 is SGDLS and CDR2 is YYNGEE. The trim removed 0 bases at V and 0 bases at J, leaving 0 bases unmatched. CDR3 size: 16 residues. Here the CDR3 DNA reads TGTGCCAGCAGCGTAGGGACTAGCGGGAGCACAGATACGCAGTATTTT. Amino acids: CASSVGTSGSTDTQYF.

This clonotype came up a few times. The genes are TRBV7-6 and TRBJ2-1; a weak D match, TRBD1 (5 bases). The CDR3 loop spans 13 amino acids. Trimming stripped 1 base from V and 10 bases from J, with 11 bases between. Germline CDR1 is SGHVS and CDR2 is FNYEAQ. CDR3 sequence reads: CASSLVRVAEQFF. The DNA for the CDR3 is TGTGCCAGCAGCTTAGTCAGGGTTGCCGAGCAGTTCTTC.

In the case of this clonotype: Germline is not matched at one junction end, which may reflect a read error. The chain is built from TRBV5-1 and TRBJ2-1; D unclear. The V gene's germline CDR1 is SGHRS and CDR2 YFSETQ. This CDR3 is 15 amino acids long. CDR3 nucleotides: TGCGCCAGCATCTTGGATTCCGGCAGTTACAATGAGCAGTTCTTC. Its translation: CASILDSGSYNEQFF.

A single count supports this clonotype. The chain couples TRBV20-1 to TRBJ1-5; TRBD1 is a possible D gene (6 bases). This CDR3 comprises 15 residues. Per germline, CDR1 DFQATT and CDR2 SNEGSKA (reference sequence). V lost 3 bases to trimming and J lost 0 bases, with 12 bases between them. The CDR3, as DNA: TGCAGTGCTAGCTGGACAGAAGATAGCAATCAGCCCCAGCATTTT. Protein product: CSASWTEDSNQPQHF.

There are a few counts of this clonotype. J is TRBJ2-7 and V is TRBV5-5; no reliable D call. CDR1 is SGHKS and CDR2 is YYEKEE in the germline V gene (reference sequence). The CDR3 spans 15 residues. Deletions cut 0 bases from V and 3 bases from J, with 13 bases between. The CDR3 DNA follows: TGTGCCAGCAGCTTGGCCGCGCAGGTAATCTACGAGCAGTACTTC. Translation gives CASSLAAQVIYEQYF.

This rearrangement joins TRBV7-8 to TRBJ2-1; 13 bases align to TRBD2. The J segment lost 7 bases and the V segment lost 1 base, leaving 4 bases of the junction unmatched. The CDR3 has 16 amino acids. Looked up from germline, CDR1 is SGHVS and CDR2 is FQNEAQ. This CDR3 reads CASSLGGLAGVNEQFF. As DNA, the CDR3 is TGTGCCAGCAGCTTAGGTGGACTAGCGGGGGTTAATGAGCAGTTCTTC.

The chain employs TRBV25-1 and TRBJ2-7; 9 positions match TRBD1. This CDR3 is 15 amino acids long. The germline gives CDR1 MGHDK, CDR2 SYGVNS. With V trimmed by 4 bases and J by 6 bases, 10 bases remained unmatched. CDR3 protein: CASSAAGTGRIEQYF. The CDR3 DNA is TGTGCCAGCAGTGCAGCCGGGACAGGGCGGATCGAGCAGTACTTC.

The table lists this clonotype with a few counts. The V gene is TRBV5-1, the J gene TRBJ1-2; D unclear. The CDR3 consists of 12 residues. Looked up from germline, CDR1 is SGHRS and CDR2 is YFSETQ. The V end was cut by 5 bases, the J end by 8 bases, with 13 bases between. The CDR3 DNA follows: TGCGCCAGCAGTCCGCAGGAGGAGGGCTACACCTTC. Translated, it gives CASSPQEEGYTF.